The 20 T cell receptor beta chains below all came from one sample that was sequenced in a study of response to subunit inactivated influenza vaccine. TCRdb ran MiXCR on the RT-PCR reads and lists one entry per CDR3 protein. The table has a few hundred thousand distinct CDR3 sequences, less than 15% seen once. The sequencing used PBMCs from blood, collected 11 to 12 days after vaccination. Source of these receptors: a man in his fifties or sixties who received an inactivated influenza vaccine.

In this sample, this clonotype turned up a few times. The CDR3 DNA is TGTGCCAGCAGCGTTATAGGGTATCAAGAGACCCAGTACTTC. Its translation: CASSVIGYQETQYF. The chain joins TRBV3-1 to TRBJ2-5, with no clear D. CDR1 LGHDT and CDR2 YNNKEL come from the germline V gene (reference sequence). With 5 bases removed from V and 2 bases from J, the gap between germline ends came to 12 bases. The length of the CDR3 is 14 residues.

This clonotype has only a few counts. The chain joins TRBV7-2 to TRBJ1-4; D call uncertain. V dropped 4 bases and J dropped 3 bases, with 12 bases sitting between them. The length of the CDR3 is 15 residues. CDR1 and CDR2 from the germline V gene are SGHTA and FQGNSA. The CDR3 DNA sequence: TGTGCCAGCAGCTCGGGTGGGCTGGCTAATGAAAAACTGTTTTTT. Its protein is CASSSGGLANEKLFF.

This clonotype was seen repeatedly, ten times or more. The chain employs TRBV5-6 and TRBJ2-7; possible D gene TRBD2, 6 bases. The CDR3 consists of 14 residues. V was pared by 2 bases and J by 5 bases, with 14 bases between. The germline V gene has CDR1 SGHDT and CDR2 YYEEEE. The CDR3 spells CASSFYLRGNEQYF. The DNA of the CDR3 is TGTGCCAGCAGCTTTTATCTGCGGGGAAACGAGCAGTACTTC.

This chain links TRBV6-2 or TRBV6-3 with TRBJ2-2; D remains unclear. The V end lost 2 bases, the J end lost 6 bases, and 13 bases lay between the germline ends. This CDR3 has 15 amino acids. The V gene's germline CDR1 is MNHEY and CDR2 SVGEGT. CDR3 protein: CASSYTLSNAGELFF. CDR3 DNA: TGTGCCAGCAGTTACACCCTTAGCAACGCCGGGGAGCTGTTTTTT.

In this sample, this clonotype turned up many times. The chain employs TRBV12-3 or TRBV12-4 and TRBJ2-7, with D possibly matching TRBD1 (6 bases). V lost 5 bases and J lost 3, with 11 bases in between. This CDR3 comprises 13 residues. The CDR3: CASSGTPDYEQYF. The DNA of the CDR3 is TGTGCCAGCAGTGGGACACCAGACTACGAGCAGTACTTC.

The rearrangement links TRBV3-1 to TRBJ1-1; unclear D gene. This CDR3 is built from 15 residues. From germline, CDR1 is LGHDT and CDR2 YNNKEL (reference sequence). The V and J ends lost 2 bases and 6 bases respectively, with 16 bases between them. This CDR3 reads CASSQKFGGYAEAFF. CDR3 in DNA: TGTGCCAGCAGCCAAAAGTTCGGAGGGTATGCTGAAGCTTTCTTT. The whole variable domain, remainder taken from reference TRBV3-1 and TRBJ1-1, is DTAVSQTPKYLVTQMGNDKSIKCEQNLGHDTMYWYKQDSKKFLKIMFSYNNKELIINETVPNRFSPKSPDKAHLNLHINSLELGDSAVYFCASSQKFGGYAEAFFGQGTRLTVV.

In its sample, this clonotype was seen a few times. DNA for the CDR3: TGTGCCAGCAGCCTAACAGGTAGCCCCAAAATGGGTACGCAGTATTTT. This gives the protein CASSLTGSPKMGTQYF. V and J are TRBV3-1 and TRBJ2-3, with TRBD1 as a possible D gene (5 bases). CDR3 size: 16 residues. V lost 4 bases and J 8 bases, leaving 22 bases between the germline ends. CDR1 is LGHDT and CDR2 is YNNKEL in the germline V gene (reference sequence).

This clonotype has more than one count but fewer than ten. The CDR3 nucleotides are TGTGCCAGCAGCTTAGACGGTTCGAACACCGGGGAGCTGTTTTTT. Residues: CASSLDGSNTGELFF. The genes are TRBV7-9 and TRBJ2-2; no firm D call. Germline CDR1 reads SEHNR; CDR2 reads FQNEAQ (reference sequence). V was pared by 1 base and J by 0 bases, with 6 bases between. The CDR3 covers 15 residues.

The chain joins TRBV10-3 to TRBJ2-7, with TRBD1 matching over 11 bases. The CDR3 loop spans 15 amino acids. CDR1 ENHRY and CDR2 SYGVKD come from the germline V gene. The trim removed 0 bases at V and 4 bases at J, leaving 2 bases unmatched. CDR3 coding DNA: TGTGCCATCAGTGAGTCGGGACAGGGGGGTTACGAGCAGTACTTC. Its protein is CAISESGQGGYEQYF.

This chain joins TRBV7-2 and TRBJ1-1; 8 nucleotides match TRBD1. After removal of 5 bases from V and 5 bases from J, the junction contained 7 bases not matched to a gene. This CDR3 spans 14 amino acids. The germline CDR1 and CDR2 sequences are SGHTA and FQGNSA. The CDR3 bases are TGTGCCAGCAGCAAGATACAGGGGGGGACTGAAGCTTTCTTT. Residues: CASSKIQGGTEAFF.

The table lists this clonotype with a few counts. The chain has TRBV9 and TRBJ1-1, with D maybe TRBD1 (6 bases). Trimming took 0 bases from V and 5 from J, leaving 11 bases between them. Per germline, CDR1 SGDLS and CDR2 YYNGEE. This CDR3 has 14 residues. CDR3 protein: CASSVGGPATEAFF. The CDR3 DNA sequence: TGTGCCAGCAGCGTAGGGGGGCCTGCTACTGAAGCTTTCTTT.

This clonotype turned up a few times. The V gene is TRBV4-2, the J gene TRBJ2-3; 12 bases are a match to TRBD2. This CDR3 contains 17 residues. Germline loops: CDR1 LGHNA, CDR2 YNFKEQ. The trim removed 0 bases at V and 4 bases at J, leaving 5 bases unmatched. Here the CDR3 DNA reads TGTGCCAGCAGCCAAGATCTAGCGGGAGGGCCCTCAGATACGCAGTATTTT. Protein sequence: CASSQDLAGGPSDTQYF.

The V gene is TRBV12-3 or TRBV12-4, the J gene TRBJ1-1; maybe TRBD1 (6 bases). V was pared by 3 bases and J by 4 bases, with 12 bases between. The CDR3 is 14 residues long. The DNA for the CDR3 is TGTGCCAGCAGTTTTTCCGAAGGGGGCACTGAAGCTTTCTTT. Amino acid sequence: CASSFSEGGTEAFF.

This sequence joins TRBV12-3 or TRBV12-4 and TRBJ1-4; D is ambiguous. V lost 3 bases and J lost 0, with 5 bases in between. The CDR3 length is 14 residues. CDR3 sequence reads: CASSFSSTNEKLFF. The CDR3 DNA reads TGTGCCAGCAGTTTTAGTTCAACTAATGAAAAACTGTTTTTT.

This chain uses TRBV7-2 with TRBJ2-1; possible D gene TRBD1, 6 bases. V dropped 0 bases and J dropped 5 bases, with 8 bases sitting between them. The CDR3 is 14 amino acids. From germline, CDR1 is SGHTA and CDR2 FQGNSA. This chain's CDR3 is CASSLAYRDNEQFF. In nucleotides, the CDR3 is TGTGCCAGCAGCTTAGCCTACAGGGACAATGAGCAGTTCTTC.

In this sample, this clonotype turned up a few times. DNA for the CDR3: TGCAGTGCAAATGGGGGGGTGGCCGGAGAGACCCAGTACTTC. This translates into CSANGGVAGETQYF. This rearrangement joins TRBV20-1 to TRBJ2-5; TRBD2 aligns across 7 bases. Germline V gene lookup returns CDR1 DFQATT and CDR2 SNEGSKA (reference sequence). V was pared by 6 bases and J by 4 bases, with 11 bases of the junction left unmatched. The CDR3 runs 14 residues.

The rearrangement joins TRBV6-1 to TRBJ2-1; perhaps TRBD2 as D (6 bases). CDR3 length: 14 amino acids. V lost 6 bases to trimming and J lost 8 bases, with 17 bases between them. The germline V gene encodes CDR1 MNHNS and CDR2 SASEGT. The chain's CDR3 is CASRPGLLSDEQFF. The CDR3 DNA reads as TGTGCCAGCAGACCGGGACTGCTTAGCGATGAGCAGTTCTTC.

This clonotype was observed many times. CDR3 amino acids: CASSLSVTGELFF. The DNA of the CDR3 is TGTGCCAGCAGTTTATCTGTCACCGGGGAGCTGTTTTTT. The rearrangement uses TRBV12-3 or TRBV12-4 and TRBJ2-2; D not resolved. V was shortened by 2 bases and J by 4 bases, with 5 bases between the two germline ends. The CDR3 extends over 13 amino acids.

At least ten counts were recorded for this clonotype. The CDR3 region is CASGPGRFSYEQYF. CDR3 DNA: TGTGCCAGCGGGCCCGGGAGGTTCTCCTACGAGCAGTACTTC. The chain uses TRBV7-9 and TRBJ2-7; TRBD2 agrees at 7 bases. CDR3 length: 14 residues. The V gene end was trimmed by 8 bases and the J gene end by 0 bases; junction bases not matched to a gene: 7. In germline, CDR1 is SEHNR, CDR2 FQNEAQ (reference sequence).

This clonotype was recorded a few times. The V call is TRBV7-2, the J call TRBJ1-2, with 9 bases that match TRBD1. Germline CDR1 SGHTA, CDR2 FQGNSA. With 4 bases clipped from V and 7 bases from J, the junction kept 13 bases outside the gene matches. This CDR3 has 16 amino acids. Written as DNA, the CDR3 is TGTGCCAGCAGCTCTCTCCTCCGGGACAGGGCGAGTGGCTACACCTTC. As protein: CASSSLLRDRASGYTF.